The source of this TCR beta chain is a study of cytomegalovirus exposure and HLA in healthy donors. At the level of the study: From 150 million to 200 million T cells, an earlier analysis saw under 140 million unique TCR beta sequences. An early release of data contained about 85 million unique TCRs, which came from HLA-typed donors.

About this clone: Its antigen is not identified.

In the PCR, 60 Vbeta and 13 Jbeta primers were used. TCRdb's copy holds only in-frame clones and misses some; the assay was immunoSEQ multiplex PCR. Of about 94,000 clones in the sample, just under 80% were seen once. The CDR3 is 12 amino acids. Germline CDR1 reads SGHTA; CDR2 reads FQGNSA. Trimming left V 1 base short and J 12 bases short, with 10 bases between. Whole-study findings and limits: Data from an earlier analysis indicated that most TCR beta V segments were productive either about 87% or about 30% of the time. Researchers catalogued 160 or so TCR beta chains as cytomegalovirus-associated.

The rearrangement links TRBV7-2 to TRBJ2-1, with D perhaps matching TRBD1 (5 bases). Material for sequencing was PBMCs. The TCR sequence derives from a woman between 35 and 50 years old in good health and CMV-seronegative. The CDR3 protein is CASSLEAQGQFF. The CDR3 DNA sequence: TGTGCCAGCAGCTTAGAAGCCCAGGGGCAGTTCTTC.